This T cell receptor (beta chain) was obtained from a study of shared clonotypes between healthy human individuals. TCRdb's table, derived via immunoSEQ multiplex PCR, lists solely in-frame clones and lacks some. The table has around 650,000 clones, 90% to 97% seen once. The naive CD8 subset, CD45RO-negative cells positively selected for CCR7, excluded terminally differentiated effector memory CD45RA+ cells. Sequencing input: naive CD8+ T cells sorted from blood. This sequence was found in a woman aged 25 to 45 in good health.

The CDR3: CASSLFAGTEAFF. CDR3 nucleotides: TGTGCCAGCAGTTTGTTCGCGGGAACTGAAGCTTTCTTT. The genes are TRBV28 and TRBJ1-1; D remains unclear. The CDR3 is made up of 13 amino acids. Trimming removed 3 bases at V and 5 bases at J, with 10 bases between. Germline V gives CDR1 MDHEN, CDR2 SYDVKM.